The text below deals with one T cell receptor (beta chain). These data are taken from a study of technical replicates of blood from four donors. TCRdb's copy holds only in-frame clones and misses some; the assay was immunoSEQ multiplex PCR. The sample includes more than 65,000 clones, about 92% of them seen just once. The CDR3 is made up of 16 amino acids. The V and J ends lost 4 bases and 6 bases, in that order; junction bases with no gene match: 11. CDR1 is SGDLS, CDR2 YYNGEE, per germline. This receptor was obtained from a human donor in good health. The chain carries TRBV9 and TRBJ2-2; 8 bases match TRBD2. Specimen: T cells isolated from PBMCs. CDR3 residues: CASSNLPSGFAGELFF. The CDR3 DNA is TGTGCCAGCAGCAATTTACCTAGCGGGTTCGCCGGGGAGCTGTTTTTT.